Sequencing of this T cell receptor (beta chain) was carried out in a study of PD-1 blockade in mismatch repair-deficient tumors. Study-wide results and limits: Rapid post-treatment expansion, then contraction, generally preceding radiologic response, marked tumor-resident clones.

The germline CDR1 and CDR2 sequences are SGHNT and YYREEE (reference sequence). Trimming cost V 4 bases and J 4 bases; bases outside gene matches: 12. This CDR3 has 19 amino acids. Every patient had mismatch repair deficiency by PCR or immunohistochemistry. A few pembrolizumab responders had their TCRs sequenced. For this clone: The antigen remains unidentified.

The method was immunoSEQ multiplex PCR; TCRdb's version includes in-frame clones alone and lacks a portion of them. The data show under 95,000 clones, with about 82% seen just once and roughly 6% held by the top ten. This sequence was found in an adult with mismatch repair-deficient cancer. The sample in question was peripheral blood, obtained 44 weeks after starting pembrolizumab. The chain uses TRBV5-4 and TRBJ2-2; 14 nucleotides line up with TRBD2. CDR3 DNA: TGTGCCAGCAGCGGGGGGACTAGCGGGAGACCGCGAGGCACCGGGGAGCTGTTTTTT. Its translation: CASSGGTSGRPRGTGELFF. Filled out from reference TRBV5-4 and TRBJ2-2, the complete variable domain reads ETGVTQSPTHLIKTRGQQVTLRCSSQSGHNTVSWYQQALGQGPQFIFQYYREEENGRGNFPPRFSGLQFPNYSSELNVNALELDDSALYLCASSGGTSGRPRGTGELFFGEGSRLTVL.